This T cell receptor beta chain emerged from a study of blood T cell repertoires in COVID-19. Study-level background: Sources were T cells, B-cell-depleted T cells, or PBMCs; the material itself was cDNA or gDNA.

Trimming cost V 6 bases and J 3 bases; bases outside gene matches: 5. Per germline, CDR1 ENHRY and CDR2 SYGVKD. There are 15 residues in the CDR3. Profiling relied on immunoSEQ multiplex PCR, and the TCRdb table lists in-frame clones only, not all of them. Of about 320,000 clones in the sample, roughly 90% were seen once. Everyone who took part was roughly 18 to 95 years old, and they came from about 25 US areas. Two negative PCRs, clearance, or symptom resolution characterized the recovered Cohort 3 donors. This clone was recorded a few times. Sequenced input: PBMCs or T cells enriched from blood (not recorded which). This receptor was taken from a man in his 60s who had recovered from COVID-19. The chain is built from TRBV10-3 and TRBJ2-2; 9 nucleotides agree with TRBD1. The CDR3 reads CAIRPGQGDTGELFF. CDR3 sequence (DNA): TGTGCCATCAGGCCGGGACAGGGAGACACCGGGGAGCTGTTTTTT.